This T cell receptor (beta chain) was found in a study of T cell responses to AZD1222 COVID-19 vaccine. Regarding the study as a whole: Reportedly, close to half of spike-specific TCRs are directed against unmutated variant regions. Donor demographics were predominantly white British with a female majority; clonal diversity may be underestimated. Once two AZD1222 doses were given, Spike-specific TCR breadth and depth went up.

Comments on this clone: Its target is unknown.

The table came from immunoSEQ multiplex PCR; TCRdb's copy has only in-frame clones and leaves some out. The table lists more than 85,000 clones, 94% of them singletons. The source material was peripheral blood, sampled 28 days after the second AZD1222 dose. This clonotype was obtained from an adult who received the AZD1222 COVID-19 vaccine.

This chain's CDR3 is CASSERQGLSYEQYF. The CDR3 nucleotides are TGTGCCAGCAGCGAGCGGCAGGGGCTCTCCTACGAGCAGTACTTC. The chain carries TRBV9 and TRBJ2-7; D possibly corresponds to TRBD1 (6 bases). Trimming took off 3 bases at V and 0 bases at J, with 13 bases between the two ends. The CDR3 length is 15 residues. From germline, CDR1 is SGDLS and CDR2 YYNGEE.